The source of this T cell receptor (beta chain) is a study of cytomegalovirus exposure and HLA in healthy donors. A multiplex PCR was run with 60 Vbeta primers and 13 Jbeta primers. The table came from immunoSEQ multiplex PCR; TCRdb's copy has only in-frame clones and leaves some out. The sample records about 110,000 clones, approximately 86% being singletons. Trimming pared 1 base from V and 3 bases from J, leaving 12 bases between. Germline loops: CDR1 SEHNR, CDR2 FQNEAQ (reference sequence). The CDR3 length is 15 residues. The receptor comes from a middle-aged man in good health and CMV-seronegative. The chain is built from TRBV7-9 and TRBJ1-2; tentatively, D is TRBD1 (5 bases). Source material: PBMCs. The CDR3 DNA reads TGTGCCAGCAGCTTAGACTTTGGCAGGGACTATGGCTACACCTTC. This codes for CASSLDFGRDYGYTF.